The present TCR beta chain was sequenced within a study of cytomegalovirus exposure and HLA in healthy donors. Study details: A later analysis reported the same platform for the 100 to 150 validation repertoires and the roughly 670 first-cohort repertoires.

Findings and caveats of the study: TCR sequences were mostly rare, though some public TCRs occurred in many donors.

A word on this clone: Its specificity is not known.

The data were produced by immunoSEQ multiplex PCR, yet TCRdb's version contains in-frame clones alone and is incomplete. This sample has fewer than 250,000 clones, with around 87% found just once. The CDR3 runs 15 residues. Germline-derived CDR1 and CDR2 are SGDLS and YYNGEE. J gave up 2 bases and V 0 bases, and 3 bases lay outside the gene matches. V and J are TRBV9 and TRBJ2-7; 9 nucleotides align to TRBD2. The source material was PBMCs. The origin of this receptor is a woman aged 18-29 years in good health and CMV-seropositive. The CDR3 sequence is CASSVELAGPYEQYF. CDR3 bases: TGTGCCAGCAGCGTAGAGCTAGCGGGACCCTACGAGCAGTACTTC.